This T cell receptor (beta chain) is from a study of tumor and adjacent non-tumor tissue in lung cancer. Study summary: Some 4.2 million productive TCRbeta reads were obtained per sample on average. Findings and caveats of the study: Compared with tumor, normal lung showed significantly lower TCR diversity. Normal lung showed higher cumulative top 100 clone frequency than tumor. Tumor TCR diversity, when higher, was linked to shorter survival.

As concerns this clonotype: Its specificity is not known. At one end the junction does not follow the germline gene, possibly because of a read error.

A modified ARM-PCR protocol with three rounds of nested PCR amplified TCRbeta. TCRdb reanalysed the multiplex PCR reads using MiXCR and keeps one entry per CDR3 protein. The sample lists approximately 110,000 distinct CDR3 sequences, around 80% occurring once. Germline V CDR1 and CDR2: SGHAT, FQNNGV. This CDR3 is 13 amino acids long. This sample's RNA came from whole unsorted tissue. The TCR was taken from a woman aged 60 to 75 with non-small cell lung cancer. J is TRBJ2-1 and V is TRBV11-2; unclear D gene. Material: lung tumor tissue. The CDR3 is CASSTVRDTEQSF. Written as DNA, the CDR3 is TGTGCCAGCAGCACTGTACGTGACACTGAGCAGTCCTTC.